These T cell receptor beta chains were read from a single sample in a study of T cells in Graves' hyperthyroidism and ophthalmopathy. TCRdb re-called the multiplex PCR reads through MiXCR, storing one row per CDR3 protein. The sample contains about 96,000 distinct CDR3 sequences, about half of which appear only once. The sample consisted of blood. These receptors all come from a woman in her thirties or forties with Graves' hyperthyroidism. CDR3s include the opening cysteine and the closing phenylalanine or tryptophan. D genes are given only for firm matches. Some rows mark clone size as missing; the rest say once, few, many or name a class of expanded clone.

cdr3_length,v_call,d_call,j_call,clone_size,cdr3_nt,cdr3_aa
13,TRBV7-2,.,TRBJ2-7,medium-sized,TGTGCCAGCCGGGACGCGTCATCCTACGAGCAGTACTTC,CASRDASSYEQYF
13,TRBV7-6,.,TRBJ1-1,.,TGTGCCAGCAGGGGGGGCGGGGCTTCTGAAGCTTTCTTT,CASRGGGASEAFF
11,TRBV29-1,.,TRBJ1-1,.,TGCAGCGCTGGGGAAGCTGGGGAAGCTTTCTTT,CSAGEAGEAFF
14,TRBV5-1,.,TRBJ2-7,.,TGCGCCAGCAGCTCGGTATTTACGAACTACGAGCAATACTTC,CASSSVFTNYEQYF
13,TRBV5-8,.,TRBJ1-1,many,TGTGCCAGCAGCACCCTGGGGGTGGCTGAAGCTTTCTTT,CASSTLGVAEAFF
15,TRBV7-2,TRBD1,TRBJ1-1,once,TGTGCCAGCAGCCGCCACCTTAGACAGGGGAGGATAGCTTTCTTT,CASSRHLRQGRIAFF
14,TRBV14,TRBD2,TRBJ2-7,many,TGTGCCAGCAGCCCTCCGGGGGGGCCCTACGAGCAGTACTTC,CASSPPGGPYEQYF
14,TRBV2,TRBD1,TRBJ1-2,.,TGTGCCAGCAGTGTCCCGGGGGACAGGGATGGCTACACCTTC,CASSVPGDRDGYTF
17,TRBV7-9,TRBD2,TRBJ2-7,.,TGTGCCAGCAGCCCGATCCGGACTAGCGGGGTGGCCTACGAGCAGTACTTC,CASSPIRTSGVAYEQYF
15,TRBV10-3,.,TRBJ2-7,once,TGTGCCAGCAAGAGGCCGGGACAATCCTCCTACGAGCAGTACTTC,CASKRPGQSSYEQYF
16,TRBV2,.,TRBJ1-5,many,TGTGCCAGCAGTGCTGGATGGGGGGGCATGGGACAGCCCCAGCATTTT,CASSAGWGGMGQPQHF
10,TRBV20-1,.,TRBJ2-7,.,TGCAGTGTAGGGGGACACGAGCAGTACTTC,CSVGGHEQYF
15,TRBV2,.,TRBJ2-7,.,TGTGCCAGCAGTCTACCAGGGGGGGCCCCCCACGAGCAGTACTTC,CASSLPGGAPHEQYF
19,TRBV7-2,.,TRBJ1-2,.,TGTGCCAGCAGCTTGGCGGGCAGCAGGGGCCCTTCTTATATCTATGGCTACACCTTC,CASSLAGSRGPSYIYGYTF
15,TRBV19,TRBD2,TRBJ2-7,.,TGTGCCAGTTCTCTAAGGCGGGAGCACTCCTACGAGCAGTACTTC,CASSLRREHSYEQYF
16,TRBV7-4,TRBD1,TRBJ1-5,medium-sized,TGTGCCAGCAGCACGAGACAGGGGGCTATCAATCAGCCCCAGCATTTT,CASSTRQGAINQPQHF
16,TRBV2,.,TRBJ1-5,many,TGTGCCAGCAGTGAACAGGGGAGGATTGGCAATCAGCCCCAGCATTTT,CASSEQGRIGNQPQHF
16,TRBV14,.,TRBJ2-5,few,TGTGCCAGCTCCCCCAATAGACAGACTTACCAAGAGACCCAGTACTTC,CASSPNRQTYQETQYF
17,TRBV6-1,.,TRBJ2-7,.,TGTGCCAGCAGCTTTGGGACAGGGACTAGCGTTACCTACGAGCAGTACTTC,CASSFGTGTSVTYEQYF
14,TRBV5-4,.,TRBJ2-2,many,TGTGCCAGCAGCTTGGGCGGATTCACCGGGGAGCTGTTTTTT,CASSLGGFTGELFF
15,TRBV5-1,.,TRBJ2-2,few,TGCGCCAGCAGCTCGGGAGAACAGAACACCGGGGAGCTGTTTTTT,CASSSGEQNTGELFF
14,TRBV7-9,TRBD1,TRBJ1-2,.,TGTGCCAGCAGCCAGACAGGGCGGCACTATGGCTACACCTTC,CASSQTGRHYGYTF
17,TRBV7-6,TRBD2,TRBJ2-7,few,TGTGCCAGCAGCTTAGGGGCTAGCGGGAGGTTACCCCACGAGCAGTACTTC,CASSLGASGRLPHEQYF
14,TRBV7-9,.,TRBJ1-5,many,TGTGCCAGCAGCTTAAGTAATAGCAATCAGCCCCAGCATTTT,CASSLSNSNQPQHF
12,TRBV7-6,.,TRBJ2-5,.,TGTGCTCCCAGGGTGTGGGGAGAGACCCAGTACTTC,CAPRVWGETQYF
15,TRBV12-3/TRBV12-4,.,TRBJ1-5,.,TGTGCCAGCAGTTTCGCACAGAGGAACAATCAGCCCCAGCATTTT,CASSFAQRNNQPQHF
14,TRBV7-9,.,TRBJ1-4,.,TGTGCCAGCAGCTTGAGGGCTAGGGCTGAAAAACTGTTTTTT,CASSLRARAEKLFF
13,TRBV10-1,.,TRBJ1-1,many,TGCGCCAGCAGCCCGGGACCTAACACTGAAGCTTTCTTT,CASSPGPNTEAFF
15,TRBV7-2,.,TRBJ2-3,.,TGTGCCAGCGCTCCACGGTGGGATGAACCGGATACGCAGTATTTT,CASAPRWDEPDTQYF
15,TRBV19,.,TRBJ2-2,.,TGTGCCAGTAGTATCGGGCAGGGATTTACCGGGGAGCTGTTTTTT,CASSIGQGFTGELFF
13,TRBV7-6,.,TRBJ2-1,.,TGTGCCAGCAGTCCCTTCGGGGGCTATGAGCAGTTCTTC,CASSPFGGYEQFF
15,TRBV10-3,TRBD2,TRBJ2-7,.,TGTGCCATCAGTGGACTAGCGGGAGGGACGTACGAGCAGTACTTC,CAISGLAGGTYEQYF
16,TRBV5-5,.,TRBJ2-7,many,TGTGCCAGCAGCTCCCGGGGGCAGTGGAGCCCCTACGAGCAGTACTTC,CASSSRGQWSPYEQYF
15,TRBV5-1,TRBD2,TRBJ2-7,.,TGTGCCAGCAGAAAGACTAGCGGCCTATTCTACGAGCAGCACTTC,CASRKTSGLFYEQHF
15,TRBV7-2,TRBD1,TRBJ2-2,.,TGTGCCAGCAGCCGACAGGGAAGGGGCACCGGGGAGCTGTTTTTT,CASSRQGRGTGELFF
14,TRBV29-1,TRBD2,TRBJ2-3,many,TGCAGCGTTGATCTTGCGGGAGGAGAAGATACGCAGTATTTT,CSVDLAGGEDTQYF
15,TRBV11-2,.,TRBJ2-7,.,TGTGCCAGCAGTGGCCGCGAGCTCGCGCCCTACGAGCAGTACTTC,CASSGRELAPYEQYF
13,TRBV5-3,.,TRBJ1-3,.,TGTGCCAGTAGTCTTCAGAGCGGAAACACCATATATTTT,CASSLQSGNTIYF
17,TRBV7-7,TRBD1,TRBJ1-2,.,TGTGCCAGCAGCTTAGCTAGGGTGGACAGGGATGGTTTCGGCTACACCTTC,CASSLARVDRDGFGYTF
15,TRBV9,.,TRBJ2-3,.,TGTGCCAGCAGCGTACGGGCGCGGGGCGCAGATACGCAGTATTTT,CASSVRARGADTQYF
13,TRBV7-8,.,TRBJ1-4,few,TGTGCCAGCAGCACCGGGACCCGGGAAAAACTGTTTTTT,CASSTGTREKLFF
15,TRBV20-1,TRBD2,TRBJ2-7,.,TGCAGTGCTAGACCTCGGGGGGGGGGGACCGACGAGCAGTACTTC,CSARPRGGGTDEQYF
15,TRBV12-3/TRBV12-4,TRBD1,TRBJ2-3,.,TGTGCCAGCAGTGACTCGACAGGGAGCACAGATACGCAGTATTTT,CASSDSTGSTDTQYF
14,TRBV20-1,.,TRBJ2-3,many,TGCAGTGCACCTAGGGGCGGGGATCGTCATACGCAGTATTTT,CSAPRGGDRHTQYF
14,TRBV5-1,.,TRBJ2-7,many,TGCGCCAGCAGCTTGGTCAGTGGGGGCTACGAGCAGTACTTC,CASSLVSGGYEQYF
13,TRBV6-5,TRBD1,TRBJ1-6,.,TGTGCCAGCAGTAGACAGGGCGGCTCACCCCTCCACTTT,CASSRQGGSPLHF
16,TRBV7-4,.,TRBJ2-7,.,TGTGCCAGCAGTTACTCGTCCGGGTTTAGGGCCTACGAGCAGTACTTC,CASSYSSGFRAYEQYF
13,TRBV27,.,TRBJ2-5,many,TGTGCCAGCCCCGGGAACCAACAAGAGACCCAGTACTTC,CASPGNQQETQYF
16,TRBV11-3,.,TRBJ1-2,.,TGTGCCAGCAGCTTAGATGGGGATTCAGCTAACTATGGCTACACCTTC,CASSLDGDSANYGYTF
12,TRBV5-1,.,TRBJ1-5,.,TGCGCCAGCAGCTTAGCAGGGGCCTACGAGCATTTT,CASSLAGAYEHF
15,TRBV7-2,TRBD1,TRBJ1-6,.,TGTGCCAGCAGCCCCGGTGGGACAGATATTTCACCCCTCCACTTT,CASSPGGTDISPLHF
14,TRBV15,TRBD1,TRBJ2-7,many,TGTGCCACCAGCACCCGGACAGGATTTAACGAGCAGTACTTC,CATSTRTGFNEQYF
15,TRBV5-4,TRBD1,TRBJ1-3,few,TGTGCCAGCAGCTCCGGGACAGGGGCTGGAAACACCATATATTTT,CASSSGTGAGNTIYF
17,TRBV19,TRBD1,TRBJ2-2,.,TGTGCCAGTAGTGTCGGGACAGGGGAGGACCAGCCCGGGGAGCTGTTTTTT,CASSVGTGEDQPGELFF
16,TRBV15,.,TRBJ1-2,.,TGTGCCACCAGCAGAGTTGTAGGCAGAGCTAACTATGGCTACACCTTC,CATSRVVGRANYGYTF
14,TRBV30,.,TRBJ1-6,.,TGTGCCTGGAGCGAGGGGGTCGGTAATTCACCCCTCCACTTT,CAWSEGVGNSPLHF
17,TRBV5-1,TRBD1,TRBJ1-6,.,TGTGCCAGCAGCGTGCCGGGACAGGGGTTCTACAATTCACCCCTCCACTTT,CASSVPGQGFYNSPLHF